The 32 T cell receptor beta chains presented below share a single source sample, sequenced in a study of blood T cell repertoires in COVID-19. The repertoire was sequenced with immunoSEQ multiplex PCR; TCRdb's copy has only in-frame clones and lacks some. Of a few hundred thousand clones in the sample, around 90% were seen once. The sequencing sample was made of peripheral blood. These receptors came from a man in his fifties or sixties who had recovered from COVID-19.

The chain joins TRBV6-6 to TRBJ2-1, with 14 bases identical to TRBD2. Germline V gives CDR1 MNHNY, CDR2 SVGAGI (reference sequence). Trimming cost V 6 bases and J 1 base; bases outside gene matches: 17. This CDR3 is 21 amino acids long. DNA for the CDR3: TGTGCCAGCAGCTACCTATCGACTAGCGGGGGGGCCTCCTGGTCCTACAATGAGCAGTTCTTC. It is translated as CASSYLSTSGGASWSYNEQFF.

The V and J genes are TRBV7-3 and TRBJ2-5; 7 bases agree with TRBD1. This CDR3 region has 15 residues. V dropped 5 bases and J dropped 1; count of bases not matched to a gene: 7. Germline V gene data show CDR1 as SGHTA and CDR2 as FQGTGA. In nucleotides, the CDR3 is TGTGCCAGCAGCCCATCGACAGGGATCCAAGAGACCCAGTACTTC. Protein product: CASSPSTGIQETQYF.

This chain connects TRBV5-1 to TRBJ2-7, with TRBD2 matching 7 bases. CDR3 size: 15 residues. The germline gives CDR1 SGHRS, CDR2 YFSETQ. V lost 3 bases, J lost 5 bases, and 11 bases stayed unmatched. The CDR3 sequence is CASSSIGGGIHEQYF. The CDR3 bases are TGCGCCAGCAGCTCGATCGGGGGAGGGATCCACGAGCAGTACTTC.

The rearrangement joins TRBV5-4 to TRBJ1-2; D not certain. This CDR3 region has 14 residues. V lost 4 bases and J lost 8, with 18 bases in between. Per the germline V gene, CDR1 is SGHNT and CDR2 is YYREEE (reference sequence). The CDR3 nucleotides are TGTGCCAGCAGCGAATCGCGGGTAAACGGAGGCTACACCTTC. Amino acids: CASSESRVNGGYTF.

The chain recombines TRBV6-5 with TRBJ1-1, with a possible D match to TRBD1 (5 bases). This CDR3 spans 15 amino acids. CDR1 is MNHEY, CDR2 SVGAGI, per germline. With 6 bases removed from V and 0 bases from J, the gap between germline ends came to 14 bases. CDR3 nucleotide sequence: TGTGCCAGCAGCCTTCGGGGGGGAATGAACACTGAAGCTTTCTTT. It is translated as CASSLRGGMNTEAFF.

V gene TRBV30 combines with J gene TRBJ1-1; D possibly corresponds to TRBD1 (5 bases). The CDR3 extends over 12 amino acids. Trimming took off 8 bases at V and 2 bases at J, with 12 bases between the two ends. Germline V gene sequence: CDR1 GTSNPN, CDR2 SVGIG (reference sequence). CDR3 coding DNA: TGTGCCCGGGTGGGGCTAAACACTGAAGCTTTCTTT. This translates into CARVGLNTEAFF. The whole variable domain, remainder taken from reference TRBV30 and TRBJ1-1, is SQTIHQWPATLVQPVGSPLSLECTVEGTSNPNLYWYRQAAGRGLQLLFYSVGIGQISSEVPQNLSASRPQDRQFILSSKKLLLSDSGFYLCARVGLNTEAFFGQGTRLTVV.

This clone appeared a few times. J is TRBJ2-3 and V is TRBV5-1, with TRBD1 matching 11 bases. This CDR3 contains 15 residues. The trim removed 0 bases at V and 5 bases at J, leaving 2 bases unmatched. Germline CDR1 SGHRS, CDR2 YFSETQ. CDR3 region: CASSLGDRGKDTQYF. In DNA form, the CDR3 reads TGCGCCAGCAGCTTGGGGGACAGGGGGAAAGATACGCAGTATTTT.

This clone has a single count. The genes are TRBV30 and TRBJ1-1, with a weak D call TRBD1 (6 bases). The length of the CDR3 is 12 residues. The germline V gene encodes CDR1 GTSNPN and CDR2 SVGIG (reference sequence). CDR3 in DNA: TGTGCGGTACAGGGCGTGAACACTGAAGCTTTCTTT. Its protein is CAVQGVNTEAFF.

This clone was found many times. The CDR3 region has the DNA TGTGCCAGCAGCCTAGGGACAGGGGGAATTTCTTCCTACGAGCAGTACTTC. Encoded protein: CASSLGTGGISSYEQYF. V is TRBV11-2 and J is TRBJ2-7; 11 bases align to TRBD1. Germline V gives CDR1 SGHAT, CDR2 FQNNGV. Unmatched junction bases numbered 10, after V lost 5 bases and J lost 1 base. The CDR3 extends over 17 amino acids.

This clone has just one count. The V gene is TRBV7-2, the J gene TRBJ2-5, with 9 bases fitting TRBD1. Trimming cost V 1 base and J 2 bases; bases outside gene matches: 14. The length of the CDR3 is 19 residues. The germline V gene has CDR1 SGHTA and CDR2 FQGNSA. The chain's CDR3 is CASSLVPGQGVRRQETQYF. The CDR3 region has the DNA TGTGCCAGCAGCTTAGTCCCGGGACAGGGAGTCCGTAGACAAGAGACCCAGTACTTC.

This clone was seen only once. V and J are TRBV3-1 (or the pseudogene TRBV3-2) and TRBJ2-3; D is uncertain. This CDR3 is built from 14 residues. V dropped 2 bases and J dropped 2 bases, with 8 bases sitting between them. The germline V gene has CDR1 LGHDT and CDR2 YNNKEL (reference sequence). The CDR3 nucleotides read TGTGCCAGCAGCCAACCTCCCCCCACAGATACGCAGTATTTT. Translating gives CASSQPPPTDTQYF.

This clone appeared a single time. The V call is TRBV19, the J call TRBJ1-2, with D hard to call. This CDR3 region has 15 residues. CDR1 is LNHDA, CDR2 SQIVND, per germline (reference sequence). V was trimmed by 2 bases and J by 4 bases, leaving 14 bases between them. As DNA, the CDR3 is TGTGCCAGTAGTATACCCCCCCCGCAACTCTATGGCTACACCTTC. Protein product: CASSIPPPQLYGYTF.

The V call is TRBV5-1, the J call TRBJ1-4; D ambiguous. The CDR3 totals 15 residues. Per germline, CDR1 SGHRS and CDR2 YFSETQ. V lost 0 bases, J lost 8 bases, and 14 bases lay in between. The CDR3 DNA reads TGCGCCAGCAGCTTGGGCGGCTCCACGTGGGAAAAACTGTTTTTT. Amino acid sequence: CASSLGGSTWEKLFF.

In its sample, this clone was seen once. This chain links TRBV9 with TRBJ1-3, with no clear D. The CDR3 is 16 residues long. Germline V gene data show CDR1 as SGDLS and CDR2 as YYNGEE. V dropped 4 bases and J dropped 0 bases, with 14 bases sitting between them. The CDR3 region is CASSPRRETSGNTIYF. CDR3 nucleotides: TGTGCCAGCAGCCCCAGACGGGAAACCTCTGGAAACACCATATATTTT.

The J gene is TRBJ1-3, the V gene TRBV9; TRBD1 is a possible D gene (6 bases). Germline V CDR1 and CDR2: SGDLS, YYNGEE. V lost 3 bases, J lost 0 bases, and 13 bases lay in between. The CDR3 has 16 amino acids. The CDR3 DNA is TGTGCCAGCAGCGCTTATCAGGGGCACTCTGGAAACACCATATATTTT. Translated, it gives CASSAYQGHSGNTIYF.

This chain uses TRBV2 with TRBJ2-1, with 7 positions matching TRBD1. Germline loops: CDR1 SNHLY, CDR2 FYNNEI. Trimming at V came to 8 bases and at J to 10 bases, leaving 8 bases not matched to a gene. The CDR3 sequence is 12 residues long. CDR3 in amino acids: CASGERGPEQFF. CDR3 bases: TGTGCCAGCGGGGAGAGGGGGCCGGAGCAGTTCTTC.

This clone came up once. The V and J genes are TRBV5-5 and TRBJ2-7; D perhaps matches TRBD1 (6 bases). The length of the CDR3 is 15 residues. The germline V and J ends were trimmed by 1 base and 3 bases, with 14 bases remaining between them. CDR1 SGHKS and CDR2 YYEKEE come from the germline V gene (reference sequence). The CDR3 sequence is CASSLTQGTVYEQYF. In DNA, the CDR3 is TGTGCCAGCAGCTTGACACAGGGAACGGTCTACGAGCAGTACTTC. The whole variable domain, filled in from reference TRBV5-5 and TRBJ2-7, reads DAGVTQSPTHLIKTRGQQVTLRCSPISGHKSVSWYQQVLGQGPQFIFQYYEKEERGRGNFPDRFSARQFPNYSSELNVNALLLGDSALYLCASSLTQGTVYEQYFGPGTRLTVT.

This sequence joins TRBV3-1 (or the pseudogene TRBV3-2) and TRBJ2-7, with TRBD1 matching 10 bases. Germline V gene sequence: CDR1 LGHDT, CDR2 YNNKEL (reference sequence). The V gene end was trimmed by 6 bases and the J gene end by 4 bases; junction bases not matched to a gene: 9. The CDR3 spans 15 residues. CDR3 residues: CASSLDRGLIYEQYF. The CDR3 bases are TGTGCCAGCAGTCTCGACAGGGGGCTAATATACGAGCAGTACTTC.

The J gene is TRBJ2-1, the V gene TRBV6-5; 10 bases align to TRBD1. CDR1 is MNHEY and CDR2 is SVGAGI in the germline V gene. The CDR3 covers 15 residues. The junction had 6 bases not matched to a gene; V was cut back by 6 bases and J by 4 bases. The CDR3 coding sequence is TGTGCCAGCAGCCCGGGACAGGGGCGTTACAATGAGCAGTTCTTC. Protein product: CASSPGQGRYNEQFF.

The CDR3 loop is CASSETYGRGDEQYF. As DNA, the CDR3 is TGTGCCAGCAGTGAAACGTACGGCAGGGGGGACGAGCAGTACTTC. V is TRBV6-1 and J is TRBJ2-7; TRBD1 is a possible D gene (7 bases). Germline V gives CDR1 MNHNS, CDR2 SASEGT. Trimming cost V 2 bases and J 5 bases, with 16 bases left between them. The CDR3 covers 15 residues.

J is TRBJ1-6 and V is TRBV5-1, with D perhaps matching TRBD1 (6 bases). Germline loops: CDR1 SGHRS, CDR2 YFSETQ. The CDR3 sequence is 15 residues long. The V end was cut by 2 bases, the J end by 6 bases, with 12 bases between. The CDR3 sequence is CASSFGTTFNSPLHF. The CDR3 coding sequence is TGCGCCAGCAGCTTCGGGACAACTTTTAATTCACCCCTCCACTTT.

This chain links TRBV6-5 with TRBJ1-1; no definite D call. The CDR3 is 15 amino acids. Germline CDR1 and CDR2: MNHEY and SVGAGI. The ends were cut back, 0 bases at V and 1 base at J, with 9 bases in the middle. CDR3 sequence: CASSYSGRPNTEAFF. In nucleotides, the CDR3 is TGTGCCAGCAGTTACTCGGGCCGACCGAACACTGAAGCTTTCTTT.

V is TRBV10-1 and J is TRBJ1-1; D is possibly TRBD1 (5 bases). The CDR3 is 14 residues long. The V gene's germline CDR1 is WNHNN and CDR2 SYGVQD (reference sequence). V lost 0 bases and J lost 3, with 8 bases in between. As DNA, the CDR3 is TGCGCCAGCAGTGAGTCTGGGGGGGACACTGAAGCTTTCTTT. This gives the protein CASSESGGDTEAFF.

A few counts support this clone. The V and J genes are TRBV7-9 and TRBJ1-1, with D hard to call. Trimming shortened V by 1 base and J by 3 bases, and 6 bases separated the two germline ends. CDR3 length: 13 amino acids. Germline V lookup: CDR1 SEHNR, CDR2 FQNEAQ (reference sequence). The CDR3 is CASSLVHHTEAFF. In nucleotides, the CDR3 is TGTGCCAGCAGCTTAGTCCATCACACTGAAGCTTTCTTT.

The table lists this clone with a count of one. The chain recombines TRBV5-4 with TRBJ1-6; 7 nucleotides line up with TRBD1. The CDR3 contains 15 residues. CDR1 is SGHNT and CDR2 is YYREEE in the germline V gene (reference sequence). The trim removed 0 bases at V and 9 bases at J, leaving 6 bases unmatched. CDR3 nucleotides: TGTGCCAGCAGCTTGGGCGGATGGACAGGTTCACCCCTCCACTTT. This translates into CASSLGGWTGSPLHF.

The rearrangement uses TRBV10-3 and TRBJ1-2, with a tentative D call TRBD1 (6 bases). The CDR3 is made up of 16 amino acids. The V gene's germline CDR1 is ENHRY and CDR2 SYGVKD. V shed 2 bases and J shed 4 bases, with 17 bases lying between them. The CDR3 region is CAISEPAPGAGYGYTF. CDR3 bases: TGTGCCATCAGTGAGCCGGCCCCAGGGGCGGGCTATGGCTACACCTTC.

This clone appeared many times. The CDR3 DNA follows: TGTGCCATCCGACAGGGAATAGACGGTGGAAACACCATATATTTT. Protein sequence: CAIRQGIDGGNTIYF. The chain has TRBV10-3 and TRBJ1-3, with TRBD1 matching 7 bases. CDR1 is ENHRY, CDR2 SYGVKD, per germline. There are 15 residues in the CDR3. After removal of 8 bases from V and 3 bases from J, the junction contained 10 bases not matched to a gene.

The V gene is TRBV27, the J gene TRBJ2-2; the D gene is possibly TRBD1 (6 bases). The germline CDR1 and CDR2 sequences are MNHEY and SMNVEV (reference sequence). The CDR3 totals 15 residues. Trimming cost V 2 bases and J 3 bases, with 10 bases left between them. As DNA, the CDR3 is TGTGCCAGCAGTTTAAGATCAGGGGACACCGGGGAGCTGTTTTTT. Residues: CASSLRSGDTGELFF.

The chain combines TRBV12-5 with TRBJ2-1, with a tentative D call TRBD1 (6 bases). CDR3 length: 13 residues. Germline V gene sequence: CDR1 LGHNT, CDR2 FRNRAP. The V gene lost 3 bases and the J gene lost 9 bases, with 12 bases spanning the gap. The CDR3 nucleotides read TGTGCTAGTGGTTTTACCAGGGGCCCTGAGCAGTTCTTC. Its translation: CASGFTRGPEQFF.

V usage is TRBV5-1 and J usage is TRBJ2-1; TRBD1 agrees at 8 bases. There are 17 residues in the CDR3. In germline, CDR1 is SGHRS, CDR2 YFSETQ. With V trimmed by 0 bases and J by 6 bases, 11 bases remained unmatched. CDR3 DNA sequence: TGCGCCAGCAGCTTGGCCCTAGGGAGACAGGGGAGCAATGAGCAGTTCTTC. Translated, it gives CASSLALGRQGSNEQFF. Based on the CDR3 plus reference TRBV5-1 and TRBJ2-1, the full variable domain is KAGVTQTPRYLIKTRGQQVTLSCSPISGHRSVSWYQQTPGQGLQFLFEYFSETQRNKGNFPGRFSGRQFSNSRSEMNVSTLELGDSALYLCASSLALGRQGSNEQFFGPGTRLTVL.

This sequence joins TRBV30 and TRBJ1-4; D gene ambiguous. Germline CDR1 and CDR2: GTSNPN and SVGIG (reference sequence). The CDR3 extends over 13 amino acids. V was trimmed by 0 bases and J by 10 bases, leaving 12 bases between them. Here the CDR3 reads CAWSVLEGGKLFF. DNA of the CDR3: TGTGCCTGGAGTGTACTAGAAGGCGGAAAACTGTTTTTT.

V and J are TRBV5-6 and TRBJ1-6; TRBD1 aligns across 7 bases. The CDR3 contains 14 residues. V shed 0 bases and J 6 bases; nucleotides not matched to a gene: 0. CDR1 is SGHDT and CDR2 is YYEEEE in the germline V gene. Here the CDR3 DNA reads TGTGCCAGCAGCTTGGGACAGGGTAATTCACCCCTCCACTTT. Protein sequence: CASSLGQGNSPLHF.